The sequence of this TCR beta chain was determined in a study of blood T cell repertoires in COVID-19. Study-level background: Samples came from the United States, Italy and Spain, spanning acute and convalescent COVID-19.

In the authors' methods: Estimated nucleated cell counts came from reference gene primer amplification. Measured with immunoSEQ multiplex PCR; TCRdb has only the in-frame clones, and not every one. Clone size and the V and J calls come from that table; the DNA yielded D and trimming. The sample has some 180,000 clones, 75% to 95% seen once. The receptor's source is a man in his fifties with acute or convalescent COVID-19. What was sequenced was peripheral blood.

The CDR3 bases are TGTGCCACTCGCTCCGGAGGGACTGAGAATTCACCCCTCCACTTT. It codes for CATRSGGTENSPLHF. The chain is built from TRBV28 and TRBJ1-6, with D tentatively TRBD1 (5 bases). The germline V gene encodes CDR1 MDHEN and CDR2 SYDVKM. The CDR3 extends over 15 amino acids. Trimming left V 10 bases short and J 7 bases short, with 20 bases between.